These 15 T cell receptor beta chains were sequenced from one sample in a study of shared clonotypes between healthy human individuals. Naive CD8 isolation took CD45RO-negative cells positively selected for CCR7 and excluded terminally differentiated effector memory CD45RA+ cells. Here immunoSEQ multiplex PCR was the method, and the copy in TCRdb shows in-frame clones only, minus some. The sample records around 1.9 million clones, roughly 91% being singletons. The sample taken for sequencing was naive CD8+ T cells from PBMCs. These receptors all stem from a man aged 18 to 29 in good health. Some clones in this sample may be carry-over from other donors' samples.

This rearrangement joins TRBV9 to TRBJ2-1; 12 bases map to TRBD2. The ends lost 4 bases at V and 7 bases at J; junction bases unmatched: 3. CDR1 is SGDLS, CDR2 YYNGEE, per germline. This CDR3 contains 14 residues. Here the CDR3 DNA reads TGTGCCAGCAGCCCGACTAGCGGGAGTAATGAGCAGTTCTTC. This encodes CASSPTSGSNEQFF. Full variable domain (rest looked up from reference TRBV9 and TRBJ2-1): DSGVTQTPKHLITATGQRVTLRCSPRSGDLSVYWYQQSLDQGLQFLIQYYNGEERAKGNILERFSAQQFPDLHSELNLSSLELGDSALYFCASSPTSGSNEQFFGPGTRLTVL.

The chain joins TRBV5-1 to TRBJ2-7; D may match TRBD1 or TRBD2 (5 bases each). The CDR3 contains 18 residues. The V gene lost 4 bases and the J gene lost 0 bases, with 23 bases spanning the gap. Germline loops: CDR1 SGHRS, CDR2 YFSETQ. For the CDR3, the DNA is TGCGCCAGCAGCATTCATTTAACCGGGCCTGGGGGCTCCTACGAGCAGTACTTC. Encoded protein: CASSIHLTGPGGSYEQYF.

This chain connects TRBV7-9 to TRBJ1-4; possibly TRBD1 for D (5 bases). Germline V CDR1 and CDR2: SEHNR, FQNEAQ (reference sequence). This CDR3 contains 13 residues. V was shortened by 5 bases and J by 5 bases, with 9 bases between the two germline ends. The CDR3 DNA reads as TGTGCCAGCAGCCGGGACCTCAATGAAAAACTGTTTTTT. Translating gives CASSRDLNEKLFF. Looking up the rest from reference TRBV7-9 and TRBJ1-4 gives the full variable domain: DTGVSQNPRHKITKRGQNVTFRCDPISEHNRLYWYRQTLGQGPEFLTYFQNEAQLEKSRLLSDRFSAERPKGSFSTLEIQRTEQGDSAMYLCASSRDLNEKLFFGSGTQLSVL.

J is TRBJ2-1 and V is TRBV25-1; no clear D gene. The germline CDR1 and CDR2 sequences are MGHDK and SYGVNS. This CDR3 contains 13 residues. The germline V and J ends were trimmed by 2 bases and 6 bases, with 8 bases remaining between them. CDR3 residues: CASSEPPSNEQFF. The CDR3 DNA reads as TGTGCCAGCAGTGAACCCCCTTCCAATGAGCAGTTCTTC.

Notes on this clone: This CDR3 is also generated by other DNA sequences in the sample. The V gene is TRBV10-3, the J gene TRBJ1-1, with 7 bases lining up with TRBD1. The trim removed 8 bases at V and 5 bases at J, leaving 8 bases unmatched. Germline-derived CDR1 and CDR2 are ENHRY and SYGVKD. The CDR3 runs 13 residues. The chain's CDR3 is CAIREGAGTEAFF. In DNA form, the CDR3 reads TGTGCCATCCGGGAGGGGGCAGGGACTGAAGCTTTCTTT.

This chain links TRBV9 with TRBJ2-5; either TRBD1 or TRBD2 may supply D (5 bases each). CDR3 length: 20 residues. Germline CDR1 and CDR2: SGDLS and YYNGEE. V was clipped by 3 bases and J by 3 bases, with 30 bases between them. CDR3 DNA sequence: TGTGCCAGCAGCGATAGTCTAGCCGGGAAACAGGACCGGCCAAAAGAGACCCAGTACTTC. Protein sequence: CASSDSLAGKQDRPKETQYF.

The chain is built from TRBV7-9 and TRBJ1-1, with D perhaps TRBD1 (6 bases). V was clipped by 1 base and J by 5 bases, with 14 bases between them. CDR3 size: 15 residues. In germline, CDR1 is SEHNR, CDR2 FQNEAQ (reference sequence). CDR3: CASSLDLTGRTEAFF. CDR3 bases: TGTGCCAGCAGCTTAGACTTAACAGGGAGGACTGAAGCTTTCTTT.

The J gene is TRBJ2-7, the V gene TRBV2; either TRBD1 or TRBD2 may supply D (5 bases each). The CDR3 is 14 amino acids. Trimming removed 6 bases at V and 2 bases at J, with 14 bases between. The germline V gene encodes CDR1 SNHLY and CDR2 FYNNEI. The CDR3: CASRKGEGPYEQYF. Here the CDR3 DNA reads TGTGCCAGCAGGAAAGGAGAGGGGCCCTACGAGCAGTACTTC. The complete variable domain, with remaining parts taken from reference TRBV2 and TRBJ2-7, reads EPEVTQTPSHQVTQMGQEVILRCVPISNHLYFYWYRQILGQKVEFLVSFYNNEISEKSEIFDDQFSVERPDGSNFTLKIRSTKLEDSAMYFCASRKGEGPYEQYFGPGTRLTVT.

This chain connects TRBV19 to TRBJ1-5; D remains ambiguous. Germline V gene data show CDR1 as LNHDA and CDR2 as SQIVND (reference sequence). CDR3 length: 15 amino acids. V was clipped by 0 bases and J by 9 bases, with 15 bases between them. The DNA of the CDR3 is TGTGCCAGTAGTATAGATCTGGAGGATATGAGGCCCCAGCATTTT. Amino acid sequence: CASSIDLEDMRPQHF. Filled out from reference TRBV19 and TRBJ1-5, the complete variable domain reads DGGITQSPKYLFRKEGQNVTLSCEQNLNHDAMYWYRQDPGQGLRLIYYSQIVNDFQKGDIAEGYSVSREKKESFPLTVTSAQKNPTAFYLCASSIDLEDMRPQHFGDGTRLSIL.

The genes are TRBV4-1 and TRBJ2-7; 7 bases are shared with TRBD2. Germline CDR1 and CDR2: MGHRA and YSYEKL. This CDR3 comprises 15 residues. J was trimmed by 5 bases and V by 1 base; bases with no gene match: 8. The CDR3 DNA is TGCGCCAGCAGCCAAGGGCGGGAGTACGGGCACGAGCAGTACTTC. Its translation: CASSQGREYGHEQYF.

The chain has TRBV25-1 and TRBJ2-2; tentatively, D is TRBD1 (6 bases). This CDR3 is built from 12 residues. Deletions cut 7 bases from V and 10 bases from J, with 13 bases between. Germline V gene data show CDR1 as MGHDK and CDR2 as SYGVNS. This chain's CDR3 is CASTPSGQELFF. In DNA form, the CDR3 reads TGTGCCAGCACCCCGTCGGGACAGGAGCTGTTTTTT.

The chain has TRBV7-6 and TRBJ2-7; no reliable D call. CDR3 size: 16 residues. The germline V gene has CDR1 SGHVS and CDR2 FNYEAQ. Trimming removed 5 bases at V and 0 bases at J, with 17 bases between. CDR3 in amino acids: CASSPDPHGRSYEQYF. The CDR3 bases are TGTGCCAGCAGCCCCGACCCCCATGGGCGCTCCTACGAGCAGTACTTC.

A remark on this clone: The sample has other DNA sequences that encode this CDR3 too. The chain is built from TRBV7-2 and TRBJ2-1; D possibly corresponds to TRBD2 (5 bases). CDR1 and CDR2 from the germline V gene are SGHTA and FQGNSA. The V end lost 3 bases, the J end lost 0 bases, and 6 bases lay between the germline ends. This CDR3 is built from 14 residues. The CDR3 bases are TGTGCCAGCAGCTTCGGAGGCTCCTACAATGAGCAGTTCTTC. As protein: CASSFGGSYNEQFF.

The chain links TRBV4-1 to TRBJ2-7; possible D gene TRBD2, 6 bases. The germline V gene has CDR1 MGHRA and CDR2 YSYEKL. V lost 4 bases and J 7 bases, leaving 20 bases between the germline ends. This CDR3 contains 15 residues. This chain's CDR3 is CASSPNLGRTLEQYF. The CDR3, as DNA: TGCGCCAGCAGCCCCAACCTCGGGAGAACCTTAGAGCAGTACTTC.

The rearrangement links TRBV5-4 to TRBJ2-7; possibly TRBD1 or TRBD2 for D (5 bases each). CDR3 length: 15 residues. Germline CDR1 is SGHNT and CDR2 is YYREEE (reference sequence). V lost 4 bases and J lost 7, with 21 bases in between. The CDR3 nucleotides read TGTGCCAGCAGCCTAGGGGCAGGGCCACCGGGAGAGCAGTACTTC. Its translation is CASSLGAGPPGEQYF.